The 25 T cell receptor beta chains below come from one sample, sequenced in a study of CD8 T cells in ankylosing spondylitis. TCRdb re-called the 5' RACE reads through MiXCR, storing one row per CDR3 protein. Of under 450,000 distinct CDR3 sequences listed, over 15% are singletons. Findings of the study overall: A motif in TCR beta, a set of roughly 8 highly homologous variants, appeared characteristic of ankylosing spondylitis blood.

For these TCRs, the target antigens are not known. What was sequenced was blood, either unsorted or a sorted T cell fraction (not recorded which). These receptors were taken from a male donor with ankylosing spondylitis.

A note on this clonotype: One end of the junction varies from germline; a read error may be responsible. V is TRBV4-3 and J is TRBJ2-7; D possibly matches TRBD1 or TRBD2 (5 bases each). Looked up from germline, CDR1 is LGHNA and CDR2 is YSLEER. This CDR3 is built from 17 residues. In DNA form, the CDR3 reads TGCGCCAGCAGACAAGAATCCGCGGCAGGGCGGGTCTCCGAGCAGTACTTC. Its translation: CASRQESAAGRVSEQYF.

This clonotype showed up just once. This chain joins TRBV2 and TRBJ2-2, with D hard to call. V was cut by 0 bases and J by 5 bases, with 4 bases left in between. Germline V lookup: CDR1 SNHLY, CDR2 FYNNEI. This CDR3 has 13 residues. CDR3 protein: CASSEAGTGELFF. The CDR3 nucleotides read TGTGCCAGCAGTGAAGCGGGGACCGGGGAGCTGTTTTTT.

The table lists this clonotype with a few counts. V and J are TRBV7-3 and TRBJ1-1; 8 bases match TRBD1. CDR1 is SGHTA, CDR2 FQGTGA, per germline. The CDR3 spans 15 residues. Trimming cost V 5 bases and J 1 base; bases outside gene matches: 6. The CDR3 loop is CASSLKGTGNTEAFF. CDR3 DNA sequence: TGTGCCAGCAGCCTCAAAGGGACAGGGAACACTGAAGCTTTCTTT.

The genes are TRBV25-1 and TRBJ2-1, with D perhaps assigned TRBD1 or TRBD2 (5 bases each). V shed 1 base and J shed 0 bases, with 7 bases lying between them. CDR3 length: 15 residues. Germline values: CDR1 MGHDK, CDR2 SYGVNS. The CDR3 DNA reads as TGTGCCAGCAGTGAATTGAGGGGCTCCTACAATGAGCAGTTCTTC. Translating it yields CASSELRGSYNEQFF.

This clonotype was observed a few times. V is TRBV27 and J is TRBJ1-1, with TRBD1 as a possible D gene (5 bases). The germline V gene encodes CDR1 MNHEY and CDR2 SMNVEV (reference sequence). V was clipped by 8 bases and J by 14 bases, with 24 bases between them. CDR3 length: 13 amino acids. The DNA for the CDR3 is TGTGCCAGCGGAACGCCTCAGGGTACCCGAAGGTTCTTT. Protein product: CASGTPQGTRRFF.

This clonotype turned up a few times. The chain recombines TRBV9 with TRBJ2-2; tentative D call: TRBD2 (5 bases). The germline V gene has CDR1 SGDLS and CDR2 YYNGEE. This CDR3 is built from 16 residues. Deletions cut 1 base from V and 0 bases from J, with 10 bases between. The DNA for the CDR3 is TGTGCCAGCAGCGTATCGAGCGGAGCGAACACCGGGGAGCTGTTTTTT. Protein product: CASSVSSGANTGELFF. The complete variable domain, with remaining parts taken from reference TRBV9 and TRBJ2-2, reads DSGVTQTPKHLITATGQRVTLRCSPRSGDLSVYWYQQSLDQGLQFLIQYYNGEERAKGNILERFSAQQFPDLHSELNLSSLELGDSALYFCASSVSSGANTGELFFGEGSRLTVL.

This clonotype was recorded a few times. V usage is TRBV11-2 and J usage is TRBJ1-1; 7 bases map to TRBD1. Germline V CDR1 and CDR2: SGHAT, FQNNGV. CDR3 length: 19 amino acids. Trimming removed 1 base from V and 3 bases from J; junction bases left unmatched: 17. The CDR3: CASSLVLQGIGDGYTEAFF. The CDR3 DNA reads as TGTGCCAGCAGCTTAGTACTACAGGGGATTGGGGATGGGTACACTGAAGCTTTCTTT.

The chain couples TRBV3-1 to TRBJ2-6; D gene ambiguous. CDR3 size: 14 residues. The V end was cut by 1 base, the J end by 4 bases, with 5 bases between. CDR1 is LGHDT and CDR2 is YNNKEL in the germline V gene (reference sequence). The CDR3 here is CASSQGSGANVLTF. For the CDR3, the DNA is TGTGCCAGCAGCCAAGGGTCCGGGGCCAACGTCCTGACTTTC.

The chain is built from TRBV12-3 or TRBV12-4 and TRBJ1-1; TRBD1 might be the D (5 bases). Trimming removed 3 bases from V and 4 bases from J, with 12 bases in between. CDR3 length: 14 residues. CDR3 in amino acids: CASSFKGRSTEAFF. The CDR3 DNA follows: TGTGCCAGCAGTTTCAAGGGGCGAAGCACTGAAGCTTTCTTT.

The chain employs TRBV6-2 or TRBV6-3 and TRBJ2-7; D may match TRBD1 or TRBD2 (5 bases each). Germline assignment: CDR1 MNHEY and CDR2 SVGEGT. Trimming removed 10 bases from V and 6 bases from J, with 22 bases in between. CDR3 length equals 14 residues. The CDR3 region is CATRDASRGIEQYF. The CDR3 coding sequence is TGTGCCACCCGGGACGCATCAAGGGGTATCGAGCAGTACTTC.

V usage is TRBV5-1 and J usage is TRBJ2-3; 9 bases fit TRBD2. This CDR3 spans 16 amino acids. Unmatched junction bases numbered 9, after V lost 5 bases and J lost 2 bases. Germline V gives CDR1 SGHRS, CDR2 YFSETQ. The CDR3 is CASRWLAGADTDTQYF. The CDR3 coding sequence is TGCGCCAGCAGGTGGTTAGCGGGAGCGGACACAGATACGCAGTATTTT.

V is TRBV20-1 and J is TRBJ2-1; 11 bases align to TRBD2. From germline, CDR1 is DFQATT and CDR2 SNEGSKA (reference sequence). The CDR3 extends over 15 amino acids. With V trimmed by 0 bases and J by 6 bases, 4 bases remained unmatched. Written as DNA, the CDR3 is TGCAGTGCTAGAGAACTAGCGGGAGTGGGCAATGAGCAGTTCTTC. As protein: CSARELAGVGNEQFF.

V and J are TRBV12-3 or TRBV12-4 and TRBJ2-3; 12 nucleotides agree with TRBD2. The CDR3 has 16 residues. V gave up 8 bases and J gave up 4 bases; unmatched junction bases: 10. This chain's CDR3 is CASSVSLAGGPDTQYF. As DNA, the CDR3 is TGTGCCAGCTCCGTGTCCCTAGCGGGAGGGCCAGATACGCAGTATTTT.

This clonotype came up a few times. The V call is TRBV11-2, the J call TRBJ2-2; TRBD2 agrees at 10 bases. V shed 6 bases and J 4 bases; nucleotides not matched to a gene: 14. Germline V gene lookup returns CDR1 SGHAT and CDR2 FQNNGV. CDR3 length equals 18 residues. CDR3 coding DNA: TGTGCCAGCAGTCAGACCAGAGCGGGAGGGGGCATCACCGGGGAGCTGTTTTTT. Encoded protein: CASSQTRAGGGITGELFF.

In its sample, this clonotype was seen a few times. This rearrangement joins TRBV29-1 to TRBJ2-1; no definite D call. The CDR3 covers 13 residues. Trimming took off 2 bases at V and 4 bases at J, with 9 bases between the two ends. CDR1 and CDR2 from the germline V gene are SQVTM and ANQGSEA. CDR3 nucleotides: TGCAGCGTTGAACGCATAACTTACAATGAGCAGTTCTTC. Its protein is CSVERITYNEQFF.

This clonotype was found a few times. This sequence joins TRBV7-9 and TRBJ2-3, with D unclear. CDR1 is SEHNR, CDR2 FQNEAQ, per germline (reference sequence). Trimming left V 2 bases short and J 6 bases short, with 12 bases between. There are 14 residues in the CDR3. Written as DNA, the CDR3 is TGTGCCAGCAGCTTAAGCGCCTCTCTGGATACGCAGTATTTT. Its protein product is CASSLSASLDTQYF.

This clonotype was observed at least ten times. CDR3 sequence reads: CASSPFSGGSTDTQYF. The CDR3 DNA reads TGTGCCAGCAGCCCCTTCAGCGGGGGGAGCACAGATACGCAGTATTTT. V gene TRBV12-3 or TRBV12-4 combines with J gene TRBJ2-3; 9 nucleotides line up with TRBD2. J gave up 0 bases and V 6 bases, and 7 bases lay outside the gene matches. The CDR3 is 16 residues long.

This clonotype was seen a few times. This sequence joins TRBV18 and TRBJ2-4; D remains unclear. Germline V gene data show CDR1 as KGHSH and CDR2 as LQKENI. Trimming took off 0 bases at V and 5 bases at J, with 8 bases between the two ends. The CDR3 contains 14 residues. The chain's CDR3 is CASSPPTRENIQYF. In DNA, the CDR3 is TGTGCCAGCTCACCACCGACCCGGGAAAACATTCAGTACTTC.

V and J are TRBV6-5 and TRBJ1-6, with 9 nucleotides matching TRBD1. The V gene's germline CDR1 is MNHEY and CDR2 SVGAGI. The CDR3 covers 17 residues. V lost 0 bases, J lost 7 bases, and 7 bases stayed unmatched. This CDR3 reads CASSYSPPGQGNSPLHF. The CDR3 DNA reads TGTGCCAGCAGTTACTCGCCGCCGGGACAGGGAAATTCACCCCTCCACTTT.

The table lists this clonotype with a few counts. This rearrangement joins TRBV7-2 to TRBJ2-3; TRBD1 matches 8 bases. The germline V gene has CDR1 SGHTA and CDR2 FQGNSA. CDR3 length: 16 residues. V shed 1 base and J 4 bases; nucleotides not matched to a gene: 7. DNA for the CDR3: TGTGCCAGCAGCTTAGACCAGGGGGCGACTTCAGATACGCAGTATTTT. This codes for CASSLDQGATSDTQYF.

This clonotype was picked up many times. The V call is TRBV20-1, the J call TRBJ2-1; 8 bases fit TRBD1. The V segment lost 5 bases and the J segment 5 bases; nucleotides outside the gene matches: 8. This CDR3 has 14 residues. CDR1 and CDR2 from the germline V gene are DFQATT and SNEGSKA (reference sequence). Written as DNA, the CDR3 is TGCAGTGCTTTACCGGGACAGGCCAACAATGAGCAGTTCTTC. Protein: CSALPGQANNEQFF.

The V gene is TRBV5-6, the J gene TRBJ2-5; 7 bases match TRBD1. The germline V gene encodes CDR1 SGHDT and CDR2 YYEEEE. The CDR3 consists of 15 residues. The trim removed 0 bases at V and 5 bases at J, leaving 7 bases unmatched. The CDR3 nucleotides read TGTGCCAGCAGCTTGGTTTCGTCCAGGGGGGAGACCCAGTACTTC. This encodes CASSLVSSRGETQYF.

This chain uses TRBV6-1 with TRBJ2-3; tentative D call: TRBD2 (7 bases). CDR1 is MNHNS and CDR2 is SASEGT in the germline V gene. Trimming shortened V by 3 bases and J by 1 base, and 11 bases separated the two germline ends. The CDR3 loop spans 15 amino acids. The CDR3 protein is CASSDRGAGTDTQYF. DNA of the CDR3: TGTGCCAGCAGTGACCGGGGGGCCGGCACAGATACGCAGTATTTT.

This clonotype was seen a few times. This chain uses TRBV9 with TRBJ2-7; the match to TRBD1 covers 8 bases. Trimming took 6 bases from V and 3 from J; bases not matched to a gene: 14. Germline CDR1 reads SGDLS; CDR2 reads YYNGEE. CDR3 length equals 16 residues. CDR3: CASTPGRGTGDYEQYF. DNA for the CDR3: TGTGCCAGCACCCCTGGGCGAGGGACAGGTGACTACGAGCAGTACTTC. The full variable domain, rest sourced from reference TRBV9 and TRBJ2-7, is DSGVTQTPKHLITATGQRVTLRCSPRSGDLSVYWYQQSLDQGLQFLIQYYNGEERAKGNILERFSAQQFPDLHSELNLSSLELGDSALYFCASTPGRGTGDYEQYFGPGTRLTVT.

This clonotype has at least ten counts. J is TRBJ1-5 and V is TRBV19; the D gene is possibly TRBD1 (6 bases). V was trimmed by 3 bases and J by 4 bases, leaving 16 bases between them. This CDR3 spans 16 amino acids. Germline CDR1 LNHDA, CDR2 SQIVND (reference sequence). CDR3 sequence: CASSIGGTQGNQPQHF. The CDR3 DNA follows: TGTGCCAGTAGTATCGGAGGCACCCAGGGGAATCAGCCCCAGCATTTT.